This TCR beta chain was retrieved from a study of T cells in Graves' hyperthyroidism and ophthalmopathy. The study, taken as a whole, reports: Most clonotypes expanded in the thyroid (above 0.001) were also present in blood.

In this sample, this clonotype turned up once. Its antigen is unknown. Graves' hyperthyroidism showing no ophthalmopathy progression within 18 months was considered stable. Every diagnosis used clinical symptoms, serum thyroxine and TRAb, thyroid ultrasound and orbital computed tomography. It was 10 ml of fresh peripheral blood that supplied the PBMCs. Deletions cut 1 base from V and 5 bases from J, with 14 bases between. The CDR3 loop spans 15 amino acids. The germline gives CDR1 LNHNV, CDR2 YYDKDF (reference sequence). Template material for amplifying TCR beta CDR3 regions consisted of RNA transcripts. TCR CDR3 regions were first amplified by RT-PCR with HTBI primers. One entry per CDR3 protein, called by TCRdb with MiXCR from the multiplex PCR reads. The sample shows approximately 740,000 distinct CDR3 sequences, 11% to 15% of them seen only once.

The chain couples TRBV15 to TRBJ2-5, with D tentatively TRBD1 or TRBD2 (7 bases each). Sequencing was done on a sample of blood. The receptor's source is a woman under 30 with Graves' hyperthyroidism. The CDR3 sequence is CATSRALQGGETQYF. CDR3 in DNA: TGTGCCACCAGCAGAGCCCTCCAGGGGGGGGAGACCCAGTACTTC.